A single sample is the source of the 29 T cell receptor beta chains below, sequenced in a study of TIL therapy for anti-PD-1-resistant metastatic lung cancer. Documented time point: pre-treatment sample, taken before nivolumab and TIL therapy. This was the immunoSEQ v3 assay. Sequencing was performed with immunoSEQ multiplex PCR; in TCRdb, only in-frame clones are kept and a portion is missing. The sample includes about 21,000 clones, 70% to 85% seen only once; the top ten take approximately 2%. This specimen consisted of blood, obtained at baseline. The source is a person aged 25 to 79 with non-small cell lung cancer.

The chain combines TRBV27 with TRBJ1-1, with a tentative D call TRBD1 (6 bases). The V end was cut by 3 bases, the J end by 2 bases, with 16 bases between. The CDR3 runs to 16 residues. Germline CDR1 and CDR2: MNHEY and SMNVEV (reference sequence). The CDR3 here is CASSFNLRGQNTEAFF. The CDR3 bases are TGTGCCAGCAGTTTTAATCTCAGGGGCCAAAACACTGAAGCTTTCTTT.

A few counts support this clone. CDR3: CASSLAALKDLGLEFSYEQYF. CDR3 coding DNA: TGCGCCAGCAGCTTGGCCGCATTGAAAGATCTGGGACTAGAGTTTTCCTACGAGCAGTACTTC. The V call is TRBV5-1, the J call TRBJ2-7; 8 bases line up with TRBD2. Germline V gene sequence: CDR1 SGHRS, CDR2 YFSETQ. There are 21 residues in the CDR3. After removal of 0 bases from V and 1 base from J, the junction contained 21 bases not matched to a gene.

V is TRBV29-1 and J is TRBJ2-3, with D possibly being TRBD1 or TRBD2 (5 bases each). Germline assignment: CDR1 SQVTM and CDR2 ANQGSEA. Trimming cost V 5 bases and J 0 bases, with 12 bases left between them. This CDR3 is built from 14 residues. The CDR3 region has the DNA TGCAGCGTTCGGGACGGCATTAGCACAGATACGCAGTATTTT. It is translated as CSVRDGISTDTQYF.

Points on this clone: Additional DNA sequences in this sample encode the identical CDR3. The genes are TRBV9 and TRBJ2-2; D ambiguous. Trimming left V 2 bases short and J 0 bases short, with 8 bases between. CDR1 SGDLS and CDR2 YYNGEE come from the germline V gene. The CDR3 is 15 residues long. The CDR3 reads CASSVYGSNTGELFF. CDR3 coding DNA: TGTGCCAGCAGCGTTTACGGATCGAACACCGGGGAGCTGTTTTTT.

The rearrangement links TRBV6-1 to TRBJ1-2; D remains ambiguous. CDR3 length equals 16 residues. V was clipped by 3 bases and J by 4 bases, with 18 bases between them. CDR1 and CDR2 from the germline V gene are MNHNS and SASEGT. CDR3 nucleotide sequence: TGTGCCAGCAGTGAGTCCCTTAATCCAAGGTCCTATGGCTACACCTTC. Protein sequence: CASSESLNPRSYGYTF.

The chain has TRBV12-3 or TRBV12-4 and TRBJ2-1, with 9 bases matching TRBD2. J was trimmed by 8 bases and V by 3 bases; bases with no gene match: 2. The CDR3 runs 13 residues. The CDR3 reads CASSFERGDEQFF. The DNA of the CDR3 is TGTGCCAGCAGTTTTGAGCGGGGGGATGAGCAGTTCTTC.

The genes are TRBV3-1 (or the pseudogene TRBV3-2) and TRBJ2-1, with D tentatively TRBD1 or TRBD2 (6 bases each). Germline V gene data show CDR1 as LGHDT and CDR2 as YNNKEL (reference sequence). The CDR3 length is 14 residues. The V end was cut by 0 bases, the J end by 14 bases, with 17 bases between. CDR3 bases: TGTGCCAGCAGCCAAGATAATATGGGGGGCGTCGAGTTCTTC. It encodes CASSQDNMGGVEFF.

This clone was detected a few times. This rearrangement joins TRBV5-1 to TRBJ1-3; no clear D gene. CDR3 size: 13 residues. Per germline, CDR1 SGHRS and CDR2 YFSETQ. V was pared by 4 bases and J by 4 bases, with 9 bases between. The CDR3 loop reads CASSPAQGNTIYF. Here the CDR3 DNA reads TGCGCCAGCAGCCCGGCGCAGGGAAACACCATATATTTT.

The table lists this clone with a few counts. J is TRBJ2-1 and V is TRBV6-2 or TRBV6-3, with D maybe TRBD2 (6 bases). CDR1 and CDR2 from the germline V gene are MNHEY and SVGEGT. The CDR3 runs to 13 residues. Trimming shortened V by 5 bases and J by 4 bases, and 9 bases separated the two germline ends. CDR3: CASSIAVYNEQFF. CDR3 in DNA: TGTGCCAGCAGTATAGCGGTTTACAATGAGCAGTTCTTC.

The chain links TRBV14 to TRBJ2-1; D is uncertain. V was shortened by 5 bases and J by 8 bases, with 16 bases between the two germline ends. Germline CDR1 is SGHDN and CDR2 is FVKESK. This CDR3 contains 14 residues. The CDR3 bases are TGTGCCAGCAGCGCCCTAGGACGGTTTGATGAGCAGTTCTTC. Its protein is CASSALGRFDEQFF.

The chain carries TRBV5-6 and TRBJ2-3; D unclear. V shed 2 bases and J shed 0 bases, with 13 bases lying between them. This CDR3 contains 16 residues. Germline V gives CDR1 SGHDT, CDR2 YYEEEE. CDR3 region: CASSLSSRRSTDTQYF. CDR3 DNA sequence: TGTGCCAGCAGCTTATCAAGCCGACGAAGCACAGATACGCAGTATTTT.

V gene TRBV7-3 combines with J gene TRBJ1-1, with 7 positions matching TRBD1. V lost 5 bases to trimming and J lost 2 bases; unmatched junction nucleotides: 11. Germline V lookup: CDR1 SGHTA, CDR2 FQGTGA. This CDR3 comprises 16 residues. DNA for the CDR3: TGTGCCAGCAGCCGATTCCCCGGGACAGACAACACTGAAGCTTTCTTT. Protein sequence: CASSRFPGTDNTEAFF.

This sequence joins TRBV4-1 and TRBJ2-5, with TRBD2 identical over 7 bases. The CDR3 is made up of 19 amino acids. V lost 4 bases to trimming and J lost 5 bases; unmatched junction nucleotides: 22. In germline, CDR1 is MGHRA, CDR2 YSYEKL. CDR3 loop: CASSPAGLKGRFTQETQYF. Written as DNA, the CDR3 is TGCGCCAGCAGCCCGGCGGGACTAAAGGGGAGGTTTACCCAGGAGACCCAGTACTTC.

The chain recombines TRBV2 with TRBJ1-6, with D unclear. This CDR3 is 12 amino acids long. CDR1 is SNHLY, CDR2 FYNNEI, per germline. V lost 8 bases, J lost 11 bases, and 13 bases lay in between. CDR3 sequence: CASSILKAPLHF. The CDR3 DNA is TGTGCCAGCTCAATCCTCAAGGCACCCCTCCACTTT.

This clone showed up just a few times. The genes are TRBV2 and TRBJ2-3; no reliable D call. V was trimmed by 0 bases and J by 5 bases, leaving 6 bases between them. This CDR3 has 13 residues. CDR1 and CDR2 from the germline V gene are SNHLY and FYNNEI. This CDR3 reads CASSEALQDTQYF. In nucleotides, the CDR3 is TGTGCCAGCAGTGAAGCGCTTCAAGATACGCAGTATTTT.

The gene calls are TRBV12-5 and TRBJ1-1; 7 bases are shared with TRBD1. The V gene's germline CDR1 is LGHNT and CDR2 FRNRAP. J lost 7 bases, V lost 1 base, and 15 bases had no gene match. The CDR3 covers 17 residues. The CDR3 loop is CASGLGSQGGPTIEAFF. The CDR3, as DNA: TGTGCTAGTGGTTTGGGTTCCCAGGGGGGACCTACCATTGAAGCTTTCTTT.

The V gene is TRBV30, the J gene TRBJ2-5; 11 bases agree with TRBD2. Losses at the gene ends were 1 base for V and 4 bases for J; bases not matched to a gene: 5. CDR1 and CDR2 from the germline V gene are GTSNPN and SVGIG (reference sequence). The CDR3 covers 15 residues. CDR3: CAWSGLAGGGETQYF. In nucleotides, the CDR3 is TGTGCCTGGAGTGGGCTAGCGGGGGGCGGAGAGACCCAGTACTTC.

This clone occurred once. The gene calls are TRBV5-1 and TRBJ1-3; D may be TRBD1 (5 bases). CDR1 and CDR2 from the germline V gene are SGHRS and YFSETQ. This CDR3 comprises 14 residues. Between the trimmed V and J ends, which lost 5 bases and 3 bases, there was a span of 12 bases. This chain's CDR3 is CASRPTGDGNTIYF. CDR3 nucleotide sequence: TGCGCCAGCAGGCCCACAGGTGATGGAAACACCATATATTTT. Drawing the rest from reference TRBV5-1 and TRBJ1-3, the complete variable domain is KAGVTQTPRYLIKTRGQQVTLSCSPISGHRSVSWYQQTPGQGLQFLFEYFSETQRNKGNFPGRFSGRQFSNSRSEMNVSTLELGDSALYLCASRPTGDGNTIYFGEGSWLTVV.

This clone was seen only a few times. This chain links TRBV7-9 with TRBJ1-4; no clear D. Germline V gene lookup returns CDR1 SEHNR and CDR2 FQNEAQ (reference sequence). This CDR3 has 15 amino acids. Trimming shortened V by 5 bases and J by 6 bases, and 16 bases separated the two germline ends. The CDR3 here is CASSIRAIGDEKLFF. CDR3 sequence (DNA): TGTGCCAGCAGCATACGGGCGATAGGAGATGAAAAACTGTTTTTT.

CDR3 region: CASRPLGGTNYGYTF. The CDR3 bases are TGTGCCAGCAGGCCCCTGGGGGGGACTAACTATGGCTACACCTTC. The genes are TRBV27 and TRBJ1-2; a weak D match, TRBD1 (5 bases). CDR3 length: 15 amino acids. Germline CDR1 and CDR2: MNHEY and SMNVEV (reference sequence). V lost 6 bases, J lost 0 bases, and 14 bases lay in between.

The gene calls are TRBV12-5 and TRBJ2-1; 8 nucleotides align to TRBD1. The CDR3 runs 16 residues. Germline V lookup: CDR1 LGHNT, CDR2 FRNRAP. After removal of 5 bases from V and 4 bases from J, the junction contained 10 bases not matched to a gene. The CDR3 region has the DNA TGTGCTAGTGGTCCACCGAACAGGGGGTGGTACAATGAGCAGTTCTTC. As protein: CASGPPNRGWYNEQFF.

The gene calls are TRBV3-1 (or the pseudogene TRBV3-2) and TRBJ2-5; D unresolved. The CDR3 has 13 amino acids. The V and J ends lost 3 bases and 1 base respectively, with 6 bases between them. CDR1 LGHDT and CDR2 YNNKEL come from the germline V gene (reference sequence). The CDR3 loop is CASSHYSQETQYF. CDR3 bases: TGTGCCAGCAGCCACTACTCCCAAGAGACCCAGTACTTC.

A few counts support this clone. The rearrangement joins TRBV2 to TRBJ2-7; perhaps TRBD1 as D (5 bases). Germline V gene data show CDR1 as SNHLY and CDR2 as FYNNEI. The CDR3 contains 14 residues. With 3 bases removed from V and 2 bases from J, the gap between germline ends came to 11 bases. The DNA for the CDR3 is TGTGCCAGCAGTGAGGCAGGGAACACCTACGAGCAGTACGTC. Translation: CASSEAGNTYEQYV.

J is TRBJ2-5 and V is TRBV5-1, with a tentative D call TRBD2 (7 bases). The ends were cut back, 6 bases at V and 5 bases at J, with 17 bases in the middle. The length of the CDR3 is 14 residues. CDR1 is SGHRS, CDR2 YFSETQ, per germline. CDR3 bases: TGCGCCAGCAACTTAATGGGGGGGGCGGAGACCCAGTACTTC. Protein sequence: CASNLMGGAETQYF.

This clone was observed once. This rearrangement joins TRBV6-5 to TRBJ1-3, with 7 bases matching TRBD1. Germline lookup yields CDR1 MNHEY and CDR2 SVGAGI. This CDR3 spans 15 amino acids. Trimming took 6 bases from V and 0 from J; bases not matched to a gene: 5. The CDR3 DNA reads TGTGCCAGCAGCCGAGACAGGGCCTCTGGAAACACCATATATTTT. This sequence encodes CASSRDRASGNTIYF.

The CDR3 nucleotides are TGTGCCAGCAGCCCCACCGGTCTCCGGGACTGCACAGATACGCAGTATTTT. It codes for CASSPTGLRDCTDTQYF. The chain joins TRBV7-7 to TRBJ2-3, with D maybe TRBD2 (6 bases). The germline V and J ends were trimmed by 5 bases and 1 base, with 19 bases remaining between them. The CDR3 is made up of 17 amino acids. Germline CDR1 and CDR2: SSHAT and FNYEAQ (reference sequence).

The chain joins TRBV7-9 to TRBJ2-7; TRBD1 matches 8 bases. The ends lost 5 bases at V and 6 bases at J; junction bases unmatched: 6. Germline lookup yields CDR1 SEHNR and CDR2 FQNEAQ (reference sequence). This CDR3 contains 13 residues. CDR3 amino acids: CASSPIDRGEQYF. CDR3 DNA sequence: TGTGCCAGCAGCCCCATCGACAGGGGCGAGCAGTACTTC.

The V gene is TRBV5-8, the J gene TRBJ1-5; no reliable D call. Trimming took off 4 bases at V and 6 bases at J, with 11 bases between the two ends. Germline V gene lookup returns CDR1 SGHTS and CDR2 YDEGEE. This CDR3 comprises 13 residues. In nucleotides, the CDR3 is TGTGCCAGCAGCAACGATGATGCTCAGCCCCAGCATTTT. It translates to CASSNDDAQPQHF.

This chain links TRBV10-1 with TRBJ2-1; 11 nucleotides align to TRBD2. The germline gives CDR1 WNHNN, CDR2 SYGVQD (reference sequence). This CDR3 region has 14 residues. V was pared by 5 bases and J by 6 bases, with 3 bases of the junction left unmatched. Here the CDR3 reads CASSSTSGINEQFF. As DNA, the CDR3 is TGCGCCAGCAGTTCGACTAGCGGGATCAATGAGCAGTTCTTC.